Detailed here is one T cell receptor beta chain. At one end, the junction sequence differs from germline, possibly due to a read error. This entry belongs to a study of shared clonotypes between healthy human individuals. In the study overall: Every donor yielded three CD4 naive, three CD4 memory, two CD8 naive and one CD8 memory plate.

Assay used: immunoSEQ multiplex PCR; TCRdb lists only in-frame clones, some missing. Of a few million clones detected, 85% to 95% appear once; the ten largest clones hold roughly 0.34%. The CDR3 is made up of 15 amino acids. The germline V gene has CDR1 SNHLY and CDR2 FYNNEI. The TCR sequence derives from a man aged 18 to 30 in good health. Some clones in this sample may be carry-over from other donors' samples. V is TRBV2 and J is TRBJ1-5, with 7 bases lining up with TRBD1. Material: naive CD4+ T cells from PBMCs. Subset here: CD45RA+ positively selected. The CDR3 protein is CASSPGQAPNQPQHF. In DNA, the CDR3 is TGTGCCAGCAGTCCCGGACAGGCCCCAAATCAACCCCAGCATTTT.